This T cell receptor beta chain was captured in a study of glioma-infiltrating T cells after dendritic cell vaccination. TCRdb's table, derived via immunoSEQ multiplex PCR, lists solely in-frame clones and lacks some. The table records tens of thousands of clones, 70% to 90% of them present only once. Time point reported: after dendritic cell vaccination, including at tumor progression/relapse. The CDR3 runs 13 residues. V was shortened by 4 bases and J by 3 bases, with 10 bases between the two germline ends. Germline values: CDR1 SGDLS, CDR2 YYNGEE. This TCR derives from a human donor with glioblastoma. Sequenced here: blood, sampled after dendritic cell vaccination. The V and J genes are TRBV9 and TRBJ1-2; D call uncertain. In DNA form, the CDR3 reads TGTGCCAGCAGCACCCACGGGGACTATGGCTACACCTTC. Encoded protein: CASSTHGDYGYTF. Full variable domain (outside the CDR3, taken from reference TRBV9 and TRBJ1-2): DSGVTQTPKHLITATGQRVTLRCSPRSGDLSVYWYQQSLDQGLQFLIQYYNGEERAKGNILERFSAQQFPDLHSELNLSSLELGDSALYFCASSTHGDYGYTFGSGTRLTVV.